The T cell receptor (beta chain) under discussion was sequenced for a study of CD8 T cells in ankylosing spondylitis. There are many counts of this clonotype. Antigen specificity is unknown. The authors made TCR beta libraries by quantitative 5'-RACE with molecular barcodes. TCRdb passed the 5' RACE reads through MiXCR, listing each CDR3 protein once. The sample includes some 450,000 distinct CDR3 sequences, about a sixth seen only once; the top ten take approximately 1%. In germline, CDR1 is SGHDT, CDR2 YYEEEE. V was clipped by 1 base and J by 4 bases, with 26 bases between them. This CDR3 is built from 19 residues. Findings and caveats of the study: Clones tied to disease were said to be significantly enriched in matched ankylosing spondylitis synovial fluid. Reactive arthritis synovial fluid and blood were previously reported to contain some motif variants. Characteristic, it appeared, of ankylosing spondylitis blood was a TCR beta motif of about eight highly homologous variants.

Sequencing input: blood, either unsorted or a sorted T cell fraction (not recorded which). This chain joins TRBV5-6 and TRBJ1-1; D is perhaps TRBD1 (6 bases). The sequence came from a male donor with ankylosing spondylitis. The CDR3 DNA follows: TGTGCCAGCAGCTTGTCTACGGGGGGCGGAGTAGGGGTTCGCACTGAAGCTTTCTTT. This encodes CASSLSTGGGVGVRTEAFF. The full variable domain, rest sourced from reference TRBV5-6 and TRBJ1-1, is DAGVTQSPTHLIKTRGQQVTLRCSPKSGHDTVSWYQQALGQGPQFIFQYYEEEERQRGNFPDRFSGHQFPNYSSELNVNALLLGDSALYLCASSLSTGGGVGVRTEAFFGQGTRLTVV.